This TCR beta chain comes out of a study of cytomegalovirus exposure and HLA in healthy donors. With 60 Vbeta and 13 Jbeta primers, the PCR was carried out. Profiled with immunoSEQ multiplex PCR; TCRdb holds only in-frame clones, not every one. This sample yields over 90,000 clones, of which roughly four fifths are seen a single time; about 4.8% belongs to the top ten. CDR3 size: 14 residues. V shed 2 bases and J shed 3 bases, with 11 bases lying between them. The germline V gene encodes CDR1 LNHNV and CDR2 YYDKDF (reference sequence). The table lists this clone with a count of one. The antigen is not known. Study outcomes and limitations: Reportedly, cytomegalovirus status was diagnosed with high sensitivity and specificity. According to a later analysis, donors in an Asian-associated ancestry cluster reportedly had fewer N-insertions than the 666-donor mean.

The chain carries TRBV15 and TRBJ2-7; maybe TRBD1 (7 bases). Sequencing was carried out using PBMCs. This TCR was sampled from a man in his forties or fifties in good health and CMV-seropositive. The CDR3 region is CATSRRQGGYEQYF. In DNA form, the CDR3 reads TGTGCCACCAGCAGAAGGCAGGGGGGCTACGAGCAGTACTTC.